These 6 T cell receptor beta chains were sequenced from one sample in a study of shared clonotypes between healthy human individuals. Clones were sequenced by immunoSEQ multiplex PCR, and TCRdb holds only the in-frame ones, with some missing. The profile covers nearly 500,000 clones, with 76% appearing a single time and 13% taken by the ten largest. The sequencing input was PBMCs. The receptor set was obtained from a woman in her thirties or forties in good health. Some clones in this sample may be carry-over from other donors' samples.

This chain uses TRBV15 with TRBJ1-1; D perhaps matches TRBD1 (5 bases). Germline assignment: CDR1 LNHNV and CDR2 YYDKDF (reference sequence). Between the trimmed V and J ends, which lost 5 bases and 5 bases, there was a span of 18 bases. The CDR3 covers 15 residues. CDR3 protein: CATSHPRAGETEAFF. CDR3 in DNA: TGTGCCACCAGCCATCCCAGGGCTGGGGAAACTGAAGCTTTCTTT. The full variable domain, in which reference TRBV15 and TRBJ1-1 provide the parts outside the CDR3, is DAMVIQNPRYQVTQFGKPVTLSCSQTLNHNVMYWYQQKSSQAPKLLFHYYDKDFNNEADTPDNFQSRRPNTSFCFLDIRSPGLGDTAMYLCATSHPRAGETEAFFGQGTRLTVV.

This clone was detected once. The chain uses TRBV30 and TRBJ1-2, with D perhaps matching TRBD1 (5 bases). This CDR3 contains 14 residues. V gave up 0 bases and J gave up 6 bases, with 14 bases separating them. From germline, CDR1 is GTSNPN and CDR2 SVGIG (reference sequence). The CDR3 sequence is CAWSVRGDGDGYTF. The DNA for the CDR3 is TGTGCCTGGAGTGTAAGGGGTGATGGGGATGGCTACACCTTC.

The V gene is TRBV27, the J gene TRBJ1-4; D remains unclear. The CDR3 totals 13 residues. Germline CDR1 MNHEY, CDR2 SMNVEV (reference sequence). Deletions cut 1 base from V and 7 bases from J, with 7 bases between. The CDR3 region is CASSLLAREKLFF. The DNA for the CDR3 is TGTGCCAGCAGTTTATTGGCCCGTGAAAAACTGTTTTTT.

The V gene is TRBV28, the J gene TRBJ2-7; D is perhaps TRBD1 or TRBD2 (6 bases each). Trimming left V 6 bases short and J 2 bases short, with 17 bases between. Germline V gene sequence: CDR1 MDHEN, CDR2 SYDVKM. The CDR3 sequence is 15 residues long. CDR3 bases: TGTGCCAGCAGCCTCGTTGGGGGGCTCGCCTACGAGCAGTACTTC. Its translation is CASSLVGGLAYEQYF.

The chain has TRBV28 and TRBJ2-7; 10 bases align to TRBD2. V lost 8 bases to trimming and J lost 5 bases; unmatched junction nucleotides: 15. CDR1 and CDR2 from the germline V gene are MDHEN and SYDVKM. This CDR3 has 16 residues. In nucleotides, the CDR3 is TGTGCCAGCGGTCCGTCTGGACTAGCGGCCCCCCACGAGCAGTACTTC. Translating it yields CASGPSGLAAPHEQYF.

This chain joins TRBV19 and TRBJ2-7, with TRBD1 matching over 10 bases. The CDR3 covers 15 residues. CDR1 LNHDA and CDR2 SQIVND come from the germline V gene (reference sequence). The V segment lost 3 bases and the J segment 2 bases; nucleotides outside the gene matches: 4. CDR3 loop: CASSINGQGAYEQYF. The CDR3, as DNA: TGTGCCAGTAGTATTAATGGACAGGGGGCCTACGAGCAGTACTTC.